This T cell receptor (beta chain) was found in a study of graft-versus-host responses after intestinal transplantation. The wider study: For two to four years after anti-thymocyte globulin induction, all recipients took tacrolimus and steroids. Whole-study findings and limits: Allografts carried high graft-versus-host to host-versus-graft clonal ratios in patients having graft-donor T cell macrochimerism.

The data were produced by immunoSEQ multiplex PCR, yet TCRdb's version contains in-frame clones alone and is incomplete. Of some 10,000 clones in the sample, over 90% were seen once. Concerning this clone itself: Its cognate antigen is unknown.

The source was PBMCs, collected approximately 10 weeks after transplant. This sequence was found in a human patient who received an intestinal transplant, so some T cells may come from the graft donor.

The CDR3 coding sequence is TGTGCCAGCAGTTTATCGACAGGGTATAATTCACCCCTCCACTTT. This sequence encodes CASSLSTGYNSPLHF. This chain connects TRBV27 to TRBJ1-6, with 7 bases identical to TRBD1. Germline loops: CDR1 MNHEY, CDR2 SMNVEV (reference sequence). The V gene end was trimmed by 0 bases and the J gene end by 4 bases; junction bases not matched to a gene: 0. The CDR3 runs 15 residues.